In this sample, the clone carrying this TCR beta chain turned up many times. RNA transcripts were the template for amplifying TCR beta CDR3 regions. With the HTBI primer set, the TCR CDR3 went through a first round of RT-PCR. TCRdb reprocessed the multiplex PCR reads with MiXCR, giving one entry per CDR3 protein. The table includes under 350,000 distinct CDR3 sequences, 18% detected once. Trimming took 5 bases from V and 5 from J; bases not matched to a gene: 6. The CDR3 contains 14 residues. Germline loops: CDR1 MNHNS, CDR2 SASEGT. This sample was included in a study of T cells in Graves' hyperthyroidism and ophthalmopathy.

The clonotype comes from a woman aged 50 to 65 with Graves' hyperthyroidism. This chain connects TRBV6-1 to TRBJ1-1, with 9 bases aligning to TRBD1. Specimen: blood. The chain's CDR3 is CASSYMDRGTEAFF. The CDR3 nucleotides are TGTGCCAGCAGTTATATGGACAGGGGTACTGAAGCTTTCTTT.